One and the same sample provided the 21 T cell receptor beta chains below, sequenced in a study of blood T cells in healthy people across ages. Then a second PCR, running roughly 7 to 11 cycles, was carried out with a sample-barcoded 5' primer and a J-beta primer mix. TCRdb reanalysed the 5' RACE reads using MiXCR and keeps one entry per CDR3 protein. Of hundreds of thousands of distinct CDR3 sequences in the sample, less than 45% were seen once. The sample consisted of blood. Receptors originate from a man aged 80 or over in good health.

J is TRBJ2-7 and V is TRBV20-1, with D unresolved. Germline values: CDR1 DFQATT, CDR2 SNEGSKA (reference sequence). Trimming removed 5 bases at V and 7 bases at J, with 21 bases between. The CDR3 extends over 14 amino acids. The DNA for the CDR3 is TGCAGTGCTCAAACCCCTGGACCTTACAATGAGCAGTACTTC. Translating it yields CSAQTPGPYNEQYF.

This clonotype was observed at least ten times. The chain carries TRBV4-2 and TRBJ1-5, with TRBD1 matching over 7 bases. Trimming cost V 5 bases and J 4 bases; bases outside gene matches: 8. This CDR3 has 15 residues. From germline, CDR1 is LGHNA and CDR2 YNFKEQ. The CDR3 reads CASSVSGDSNQPQHF. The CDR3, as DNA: TGTGCCAGCAGCGTATCTGGGGACAGTAATCAGCCCCAGCATTTT.

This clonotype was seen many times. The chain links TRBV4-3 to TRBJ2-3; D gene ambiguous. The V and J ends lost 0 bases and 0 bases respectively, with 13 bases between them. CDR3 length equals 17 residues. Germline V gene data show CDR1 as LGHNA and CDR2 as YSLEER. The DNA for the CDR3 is TGCGCCAGCAGCCAAGATGGTACTCCCGGAAGCACAGATACGCAGTATTTT. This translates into CASSQDGTPGSTDTQYF.

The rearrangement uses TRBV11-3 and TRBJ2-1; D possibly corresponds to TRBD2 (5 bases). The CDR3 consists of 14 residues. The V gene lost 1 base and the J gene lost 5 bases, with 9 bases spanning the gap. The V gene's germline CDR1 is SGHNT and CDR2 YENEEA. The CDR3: CASSLVPGNNEQFF. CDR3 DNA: TGTGCCAGCAGCTTAGTTCCGGGGAACAATGAGCAGTTCTTC. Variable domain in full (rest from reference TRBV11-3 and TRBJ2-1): EAGVVQSPRYKIIEKKQPVAFWCNPISGHNTLYWYLQNLGQGPELLIRYENEEAVDDSQLPKDRFSAERLKGVDSTLKIQPAELGDSAVYLCASSLVPGNNEQFFGPGTRLTVL.

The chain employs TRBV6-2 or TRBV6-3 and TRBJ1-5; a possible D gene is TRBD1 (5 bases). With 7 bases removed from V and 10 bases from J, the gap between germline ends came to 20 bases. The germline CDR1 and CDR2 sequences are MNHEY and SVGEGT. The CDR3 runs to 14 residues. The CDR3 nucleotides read TGTGCCAGCACCTCCACTGGGACCGCTAAACCCCAGCATTTT. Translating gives CASTSTGTAKPQHF.

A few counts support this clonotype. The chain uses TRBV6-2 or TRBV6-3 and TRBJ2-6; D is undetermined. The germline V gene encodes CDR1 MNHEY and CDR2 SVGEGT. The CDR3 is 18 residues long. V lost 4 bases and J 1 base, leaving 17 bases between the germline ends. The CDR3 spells CASSLATLLGSGANVLTF. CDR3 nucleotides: TGTGCCAGCAGTTTGGCGACTTTGCTAGGTTCTGGGGCCAACGTCCTGACTTTC.

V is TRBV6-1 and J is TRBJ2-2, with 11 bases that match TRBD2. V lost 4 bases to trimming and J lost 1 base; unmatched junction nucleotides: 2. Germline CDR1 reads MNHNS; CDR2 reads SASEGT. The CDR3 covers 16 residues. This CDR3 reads CASSATSGVNTGELFF. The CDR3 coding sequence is TGTGCCAGCAGTGCGACTAGCGGGGTGAACACCGGGGAGCTGTTTTTT.

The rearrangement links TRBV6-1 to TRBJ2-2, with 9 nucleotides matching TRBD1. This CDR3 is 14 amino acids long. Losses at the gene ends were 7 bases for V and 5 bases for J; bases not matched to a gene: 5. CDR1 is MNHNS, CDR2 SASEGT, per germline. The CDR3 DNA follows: TGTGCCAGCACTACAGGGGGCGGGACCGGGGAGCTGTTTTTT. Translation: CASTTGGGTGELFF.

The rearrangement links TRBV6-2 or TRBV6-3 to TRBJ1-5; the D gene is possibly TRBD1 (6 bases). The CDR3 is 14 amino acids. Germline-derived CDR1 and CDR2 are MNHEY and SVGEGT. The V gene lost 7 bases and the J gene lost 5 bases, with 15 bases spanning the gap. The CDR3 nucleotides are TGTGCCAGCACCCCCGGGGGCGAGGATCAGCCCCAGCATTTT. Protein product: CASTPGGEDQPQHF.

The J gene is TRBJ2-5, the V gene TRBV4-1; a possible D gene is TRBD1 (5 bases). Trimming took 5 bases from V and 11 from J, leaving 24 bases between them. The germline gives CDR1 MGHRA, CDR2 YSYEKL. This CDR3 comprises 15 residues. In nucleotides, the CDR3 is TGCGCCAGCAGCTCAGTTCAAGCGCAGGGCAATGAGCAGTACTTC. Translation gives CASSSVQAQGNEQYF.

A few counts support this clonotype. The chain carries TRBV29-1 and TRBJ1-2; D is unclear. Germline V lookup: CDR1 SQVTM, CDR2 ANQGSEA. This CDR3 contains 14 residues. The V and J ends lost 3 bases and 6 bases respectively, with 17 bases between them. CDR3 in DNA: TGCAGCGTTGAGAATTTGTATGGTAGAGATGGCTACACCTTC. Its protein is CSVENLYGRDGYTF.

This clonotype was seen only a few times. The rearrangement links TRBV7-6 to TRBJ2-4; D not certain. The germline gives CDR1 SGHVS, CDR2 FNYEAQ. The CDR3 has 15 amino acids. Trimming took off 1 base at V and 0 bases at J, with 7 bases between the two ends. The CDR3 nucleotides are TGTGCCAGCAGCTTAGGTGACCAAGCCAAAAACATTCAGTACTTC. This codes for CASSLGDQAKNIQYF.

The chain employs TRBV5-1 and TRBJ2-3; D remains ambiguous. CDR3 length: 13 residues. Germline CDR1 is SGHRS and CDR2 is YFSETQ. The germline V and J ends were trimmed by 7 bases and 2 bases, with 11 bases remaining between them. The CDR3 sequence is CASRRSFTDTQYF. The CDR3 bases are TGCGCCAGCCGAAGGAGCTTCACAGATACGCAGTATTTT.

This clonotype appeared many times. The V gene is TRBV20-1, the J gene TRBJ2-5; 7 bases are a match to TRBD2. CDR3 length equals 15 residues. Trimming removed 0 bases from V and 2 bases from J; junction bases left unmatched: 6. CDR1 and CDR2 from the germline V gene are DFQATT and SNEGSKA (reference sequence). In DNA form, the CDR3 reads TGCAGTGCTAGAGATTTCGCTAGCGGACAAGAGACCCAGTACTTC. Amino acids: CSARDFASGQETQYF.

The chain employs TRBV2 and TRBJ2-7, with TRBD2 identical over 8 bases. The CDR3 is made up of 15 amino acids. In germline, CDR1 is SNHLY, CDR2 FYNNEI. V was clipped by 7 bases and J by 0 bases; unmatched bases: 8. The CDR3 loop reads CASTRTSYPSYEQYF. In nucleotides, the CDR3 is TGTGCCAGCACCCGGACTAGCTACCCCTCCTACGAGCAGTACTTC.

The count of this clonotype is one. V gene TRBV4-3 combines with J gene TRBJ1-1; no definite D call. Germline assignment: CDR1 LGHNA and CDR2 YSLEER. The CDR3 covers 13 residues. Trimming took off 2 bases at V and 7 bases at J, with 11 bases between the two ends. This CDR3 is CASSQRVLGEAFF. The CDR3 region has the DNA TGCGCCAGCAGCCAAAGGGTCCTGGGTGAAGCTTTCTTT.

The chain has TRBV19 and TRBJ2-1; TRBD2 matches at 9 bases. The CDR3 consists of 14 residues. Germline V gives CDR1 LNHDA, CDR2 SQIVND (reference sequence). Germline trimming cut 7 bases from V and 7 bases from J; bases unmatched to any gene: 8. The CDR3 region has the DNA TGTGCCAGTACCATAGCGGGAGCTAGGAATGAGCAGTTCTTC. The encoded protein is CASTIAGARNEQFF.

CDR3 amino acids: CASSVVHGGTYEQYF. CDR3 nucleotide sequence: TGTGCCAGCAGCGTAGTACACGGAGGGACCTACGAGCAGTACTTC. The J gene is TRBJ2-7, the V gene TRBV9; possible D gene TRBD2, 6 bases. CDR3 length equals 15 residues. Looked up from germline, CDR1 is SGDLS and CDR2 is YYNGEE. V dropped 0 bases and J dropped 2 bases, with 12 bases sitting between them.

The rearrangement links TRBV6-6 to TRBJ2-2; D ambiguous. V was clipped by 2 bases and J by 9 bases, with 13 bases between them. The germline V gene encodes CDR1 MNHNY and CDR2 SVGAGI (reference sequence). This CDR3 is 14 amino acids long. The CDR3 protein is CASSYAKVDRELFF. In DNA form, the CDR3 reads TGTGCCAGCAGTTACGCCAAAGTGGACCGGGAGCTGTTTTTT.

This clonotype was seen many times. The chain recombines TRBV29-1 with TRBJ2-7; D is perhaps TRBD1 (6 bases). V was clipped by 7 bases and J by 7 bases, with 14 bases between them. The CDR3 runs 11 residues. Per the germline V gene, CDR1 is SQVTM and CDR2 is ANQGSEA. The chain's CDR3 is CSGGQAGEQYF. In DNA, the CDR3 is TGCAGCGGGGGACAAGCTGGGGAGCAGTACTTC.

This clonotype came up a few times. CDR3 nucleotide sequence: TGTGCCAGCAGCCCCAACGGACTAGCGCCGTTCTTC. Amino acids: CASSPNGLAPFF. The chain carries TRBV7-3 and TRBJ2-1; 9 nucleotides line up with TRBD2. This CDR3 is built from 12 residues. Trimming removed 5 bases from V and 15 bases from J; junction bases left unmatched: 8. Germline-derived CDR1 and CDR2 are SGHTA and FQGTGA.